This TCR beta chain is from a study of blood T cell repertoires in COVID-19. Across the whole study: Whether acute or convalescent, the COVID-19 samples came from the United States, Italy and Spain. In each case, the material was cDNA or gDNA derived from T cells, B-cell-depleted T cells, or PBMCs.

Germline CDR1 is KGHSH and CDR2 is LQKENI. V was shortened by 5 bases and J by 0 bases, with 7 bases between the two germline ends. The CDR3 extends over 13 amino acids. Per the study methods: Amplification of reference gene primers was used by the study to estimate nucleated cell counts. The protocol was immunoSEQ multiplex PCR, while the TCRdb copy is restricted to in-frame clones and leaves out a portion. V and J calls and clone size follow that table, whereas D and trimming were derived from the DNA. The sample consists of approximately 230,000 clones, about 85% of them appearing once. The rearrangement joins TRBV18 to TRBJ1-1; no clear D. Sequenced input: peripheral blood. This TCR was sampled from a man between 18 and 29 years old with active or convalescent COVID-19. CDR3 in amino acids: CASSTDLNTEAFF. CDR3 nucleotides: TGTGCCAGCTCAACAGATTTGAACACTGAAGCTTTCTTT.